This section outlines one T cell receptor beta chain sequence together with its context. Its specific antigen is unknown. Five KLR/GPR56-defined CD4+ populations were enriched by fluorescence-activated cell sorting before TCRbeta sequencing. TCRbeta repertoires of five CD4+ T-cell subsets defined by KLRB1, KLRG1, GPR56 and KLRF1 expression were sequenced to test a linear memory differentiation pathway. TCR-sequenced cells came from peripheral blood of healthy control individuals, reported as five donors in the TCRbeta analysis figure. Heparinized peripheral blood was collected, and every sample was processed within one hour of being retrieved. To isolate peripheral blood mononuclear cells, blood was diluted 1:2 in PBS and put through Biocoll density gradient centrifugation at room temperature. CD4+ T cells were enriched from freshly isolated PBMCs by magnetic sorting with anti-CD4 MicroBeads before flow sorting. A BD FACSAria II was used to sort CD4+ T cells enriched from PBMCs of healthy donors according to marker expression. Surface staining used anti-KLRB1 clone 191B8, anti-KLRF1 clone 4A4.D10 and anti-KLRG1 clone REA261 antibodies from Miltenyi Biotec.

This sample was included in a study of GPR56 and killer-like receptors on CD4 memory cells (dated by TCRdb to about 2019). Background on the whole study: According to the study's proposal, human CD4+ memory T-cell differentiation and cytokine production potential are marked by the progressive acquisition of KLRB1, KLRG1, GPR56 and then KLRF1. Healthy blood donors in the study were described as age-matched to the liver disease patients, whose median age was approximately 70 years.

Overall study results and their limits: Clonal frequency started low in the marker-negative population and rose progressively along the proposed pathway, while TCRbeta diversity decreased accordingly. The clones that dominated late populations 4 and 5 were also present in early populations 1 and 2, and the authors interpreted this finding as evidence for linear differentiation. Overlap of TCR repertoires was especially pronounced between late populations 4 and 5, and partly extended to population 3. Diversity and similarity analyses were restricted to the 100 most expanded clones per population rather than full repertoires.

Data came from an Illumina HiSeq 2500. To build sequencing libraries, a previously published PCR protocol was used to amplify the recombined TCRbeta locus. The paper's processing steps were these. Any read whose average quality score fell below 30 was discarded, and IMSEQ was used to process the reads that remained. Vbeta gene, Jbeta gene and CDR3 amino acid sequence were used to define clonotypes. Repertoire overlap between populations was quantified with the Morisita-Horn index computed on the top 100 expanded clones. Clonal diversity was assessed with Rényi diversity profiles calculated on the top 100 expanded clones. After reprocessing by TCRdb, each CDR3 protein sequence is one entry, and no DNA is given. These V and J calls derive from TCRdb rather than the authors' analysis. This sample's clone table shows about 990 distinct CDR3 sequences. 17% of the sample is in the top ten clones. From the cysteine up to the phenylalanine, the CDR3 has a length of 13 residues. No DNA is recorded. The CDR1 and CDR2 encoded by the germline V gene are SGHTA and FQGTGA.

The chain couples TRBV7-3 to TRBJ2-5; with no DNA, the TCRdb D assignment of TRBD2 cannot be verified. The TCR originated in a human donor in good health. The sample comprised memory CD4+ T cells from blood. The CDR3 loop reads CASSFRGGETQYF.